This T cell receptor beta chain stems from a study of response to subunit inactivated influenza vaccine. The study, taken as a whole, reports: Authors proposed each seasonal influenza vaccination draws in few new T cells.

TCRdb used MiXCR to reprocess the RT-PCR reads, holding one entry per CDR3 protein. Of about 650,000 distinct CDR3 sequences listed, 12% to 15% were seen once; the top ten hold approximately 7.6%. This clonotype appeared a few times. What it binds is not known. Germline CDR1 DFQATT, CDR2 SNEGSKA (reference sequence). The length of the CDR3 is 13 residues. This TCR was recovered from a man aged 45 to 65 who received an inactivated influenza vaccine. This chain uses TRBV20-1 with TRBJ2-1; 9 bases are a match to TRBD1. Material: PBMCs from blood, obtained roughly 15 days before vaccination. Written as DNA, the CDR3 is TGCACAGGGACAGGGAACAAATACAATGAGCAGTTCTTC. This encodes CTGTGNKYNEQFF.